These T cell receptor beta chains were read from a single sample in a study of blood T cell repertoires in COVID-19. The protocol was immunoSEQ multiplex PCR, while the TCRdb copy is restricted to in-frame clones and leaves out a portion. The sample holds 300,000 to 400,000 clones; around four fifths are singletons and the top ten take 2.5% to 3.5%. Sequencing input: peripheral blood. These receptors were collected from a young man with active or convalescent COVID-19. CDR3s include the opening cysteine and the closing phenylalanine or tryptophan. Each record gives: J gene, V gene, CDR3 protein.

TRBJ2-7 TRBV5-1 CASSVQGPYEQYF
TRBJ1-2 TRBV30 CAWPRQGHYGYTF
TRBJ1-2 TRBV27 CASSWEGRGGYTF
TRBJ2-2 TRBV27 CASSLSEGLHGELFF
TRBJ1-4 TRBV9 CASSGGQGAGNEKLFF
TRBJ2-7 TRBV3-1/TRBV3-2 CASSQDPLTSREQYF
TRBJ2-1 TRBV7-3 CASSLRGGSSYNEQFF
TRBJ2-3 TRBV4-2 CASSQGTSTDTQYF
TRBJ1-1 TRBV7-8 CASSSLITEAFF
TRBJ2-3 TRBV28 CASSSSSDSSTDTQYF